This TCR beta chain was identified during a study of human T cells and chemical hapten exposure. The CDR3 spans 16 residues. Trimming at V came to 5 bases and at J to 2 bases, leaving 7 bases not matched to a gene. Time point meaning: patch test 3, about 24 weeks after DPC sensitization. Described treatment: therapeutic diphenylcyclopropenone sensitization with weekly scalp DPC. What the library attached to individual cDNA molecules were unique molecular identifiers. TCRdb analysed the RACE reads with MiXCR anew, one entry per CDR3 protein. Of some 52,000 distinct CDR3 sequences in the sample, more than 9.5% were seen once.

V usage is TRBV12-3 or TRBV12-4 and J usage is TRBJ2-3; 10 bases align to TRBD2. Sample: whole blood, taken in connection with sensitization to the hapten diphenylcyclopropenone (DPC). The origin of this receptor is a woman aged 35 to 49 with alopecia areata. Some clones in this sample may be carry-over from other donors' samples. The CDR3 coding sequence is TGTGCCAGCAGTCCGCCCCTAGCGGGGGCCACAGATACGCAGTATTTT. It translates to CASSPPLAGATDTQYF.